The following is a T cell receptor (beta chain) sequence with its context. This clonotype was detected a few times. Its target antigen remains unknown. Per-nucleotide qualities are absent, and no much larger clonotype sits a single base away. The record originates from a study of T cell repertoires in cytomegalovirus infection (dated by TCRdb to between 2019 and 2020). Study-wide context: The HLA type of each donor mattered for the analysis, because public TCR beta signatures pointed to carriage of CMV infection along with the matching HLA type.

The study at large found these results: In both this cohort and an independent cohort of several hundred donors, the cumulative frequency of public TCR beta family members distinguished carriers of CMV infection plus the relevant HLA type. In the ex vivo response, HLA-C-restricted CMV-specific TCR beta clonotypes were dominant, and in two of eight donors the single most frequent clonotype came from this HLA-C-restricted group.

TCRdb lists the instrument as Illumina HiSeq 1500. TCRdb applied fastp at Q25 and MiXCR to the public reads, then kept only in-frame beta chains. Every distinct CDR3 protein forms one entry, paired with its most common genes and DNA. The sample data list about 360,000 distinct CDR3 sequences, and 15% to 20% of these were observed just once. In total, the top ten clones hold roughly 9% of the sample. The germline V gene yields SGHVS for CDR1 and FQNEAQ for CDR2. V gives up 5 bases and J gives up 4 bases, and the segment between their germline ends measures 14 bases. Its CDR3 holds 14 amino acids, cysteine through phenylalanine. Only CDR3 DNA remains: 42 bases, in frame from the first base.

The chain is made from TRBV7-8 and TRBJ2-5; the D gene is possibly TRBD1 or TRBD2, each agreeing over 5 bases. This sequence was found in a human donor in good health (CMV status not recorded). Some clones in this sample may be carry-over from other donors' samples. Sequencing input: PBMCs. The CDR3 in this case is CASSRVGTGETQYF. The nucleotides read TGTGCCAGCAGCCGAGTCGGGACCGGAGAGACCCAGTACTTC.